Listed below are T cell receptor beta chains from one sample, sequenced in a study of human T cells and chemical hapten exposure. TCRdb analysed the RACE reads with MiXCR anew, one entry per CDR3 protein. The table has around 380,000 distinct CDR3 sequences, 4% to 5.5% seen once; the top ten hold approximately 2.1%. Material: whole blood, obtained in connection with sensitization to the hapten diphenylcyclopropenone (DPC). Source of these receptors: a woman aged 45-65 years with alopecia areata. Some clones in this sample may be carry-over from other donors' samples. CDR3s include the opening cysteine and the closing phenylalanine or tryptophan. A D gene is named only where the DNA matches it firmly. Not every row has a clone size; where given, it reads once, few, many or a size class.

j_gene | v_gene | d_gene | abundance | CDR3aa | CDR3nt
TRBJ2-4 | TRBV20-1 | . | . | CSATPDLSKGIQYF | TGCAGTGCCACCCCTGACCTGTCCAAAGGCATTCAGTACTTC
TRBJ2-3 | TRBV18 | . | . | CASSPEPLTNTQYF | TGTGCCAGCTCGCCGGAGCCCCTCACAAATACGCAGTATTTT
TRBJ1-5 | TRBV12-3/TRBV12-4 | TRBD1 | many | CASSLTPGQGISQPQHF | TGTGCCAGCAGCTTAACTCCGGGACAGGGGATCAGTCAGCCCCAGCATTTT
TRBJ2-5 | TRBV25-1 | . | many | CASSARDIKQTQYF | TGTGCCAGCAGTGCCCGGGACATAAAACAGACCCAGTACTTC
TRBJ1-5 | TRBV7-2 | . | many | CASSFTGRNNQPQHF | TGTGCCAGCAGCTTTACAGGGAGAAACAATCAGCCCCAGCATTTT
TRBJ1-6 | TRBV20-1 | TRBD1 | many | CSARDRDRLNSPLHF | TGCAGTGCTAGAGATCGGGACAGGCTGAATTCACCCCTCCACTTT
TRBJ2-6 | TRBV7-2 | TRBD1 | many | CASRTGGAGANVLTF | TGTGCCAGCAGAACAGGGGGCGCTGGGGCCAACGTCCTGACTTTC
TRBJ1-2 | TRBV5-1 | . | many | CASSLNGAGGYTF | TGCGCCAGCAGCCTGAACGGGGCGGGTGGCTACACCTTC
TRBJ2-5 | TRBV7-2 | TRBD2 | many | CASSPGLARKETQYF | TGTGCCAGCAGCCCAGGACTAGCGAGAAAAGAGACCCAGTACTTC
TRBJ2-7 | TRBV27 | . | many | CASSFGGVAYEQYF | TGTGCCAGCAGTTTCGGCGGGGTCGCCTACGAGCAGTACTTC
TRBJ2-2 | TRBV29-1 | . | once | CSVVPSAGRNTGELFF | TGCAGCGTTGTTCCCTCGGCAGGGAGGAACACCGGGGAGCTGTTTTTT
TRBJ1-4 | TRBV7-9 | . | many | CATRRGNEKLFF | TGTGCCACTCGACGGGGAAATGAAAAACTGTTTTTT
TRBJ2-3 | TRBV15 | . | . | CATSRGEASTDTQYF | TGTGCCACCAGCAGAGGGGAGGCAAGCACAGATACGCAGTATTTT
TRBJ1-2 | TRBV20-1 | . | few | CSANRQIYGYTF | TGCAGTGCTAATCGACAGATCTATGGCTACACCTTC
TRBJ2-1 | TRBV4-1 | TRBD2 | . | CASSQGSGGPYNEQFF | TGCGCCAGCAGCCAGGGTAGCGGGGGACCATACAATGAGCAGTTCTTC
TRBJ2-1 | TRBV24-1 | . | many | CATSETSPNEQFF | TGTGCCACCAGTGAGACTAGTCCCAATGAGCAGTTCTTC
TRBJ1-1 | TRBV7-9 | . | few | CASSLGNHRSWDTEAFF | TGTGCCAGCAGCTTAGGGAACCACAGAAGTTGGGACACTGAAGCTTTCTTT
TRBJ2-3 | TRBV29-1 | TRBD2 | many | CSVTSGLRTDTQYF | TGCAGCGTAACTAGCGGGCTACGCACAGATACGCAGTATTTT
TRBJ2-6 | TRBV27 | . | many | CASSWYDSSGANVLTF | TGTGCCAGCAGTTGGTATGACTCATCTGGGGCCAACGTCCTGACTTTC
TRBJ2-7 | TRBV20-1 | TRBD1 | many | CSANLDRPLGEQYF | TGCAGTGCTAACCTGGACAGGCCTCTGGGGGAGCAGTACTTC
TRBJ1-6 | TRBV9 | . | . | CASSVEGENSPLHF | TGTGCCAGCAGCGTGGAGGGGGAAAATTCACCCCTCCACTTT
TRBJ2-3 | TRBV12-3/TRBV12-4 | . | . | CASRIGGNTQYF | TGTGCCAGCAGGATCGGGGGTAATACGCAGTATTTT
TRBJ2-2 | TRBV19 | . | many | CASSTGTANTGELFF | TGTGCCAGTAGCACCGGGACGGCGAACACCGGGGAGCTGTTTTTT
TRBJ2-7 | TRBV12-3/TRBV12-4 | TRBD2 | . | CASSPSGLYEQYF | TGTGCCAGCAGTCCTAGCGGGCTCTACGAGCAGTACTTC
TRBJ2-3 | TRBV12-3/TRBV12-4 | TRBD2 | many | CASTTRGTSGRRGTDTQYF | TGTGCCAGCACCACCAGAGGGACTAGCGGGAGGAGAGGGACAGATACGCAGTATTTT
TRBJ2-4 | TRBV12-3/TRBV12-4 | . | many | CASSFGANQYF | TGTGCCAGCAGTTTCGGGGCAAATCAGTACTTC
TRBJ2-5 | TRBV4-2 | . | many | CASSRGSTGQETQYF | TGTGCCAGCAGCCGAGGATCGACAGGCCAAGAGACCCAGTACTTC
TRBJ2-7 | TRBV20-1 | TRBD2 | few | CSARSGTTTYEQYF | TGCAGTGCGCGGTCCGGGACTACCACCTACGAGCAGTACTTC
TRBJ2-1 | TRBV2 | TRBD2 | few | CASSEEASGGTMRQFF | TGTGCCAGCAGTGAAGAAGCTAGCGGGGGTACAATGAGGCAGTTCTTC
TRBJ2-7 | TRBV7-9 | . | many | CASSFQGEQYF | TGTGCCAGCAGCTTCCAGGGGGAGCAGTACTTC
TRBJ1-5 | TRBV6-5 | . | few | CAINRSLRPQHF | TGTGCCATCAACCGAAGCCTAAGGCCCCAGCATTTT
TRBJ2-7 | TRBV2 | . | few | CASTRPGKQDEQYF | TGTGCCAGCACGCGCCCTGGGAAACAGGACGAGCAGTACTTC
TRBJ2-1 | TRBV28 | . | many | CATSGRSSYNEQFF | TGTGCCACTTCGGGGCGGAGCTCCTACAATGAGCAGTTCTTC
TRBJ2-5 | TRBV9 | . | many | CASSVGRPQETQYF | TGTGCCAGCAGCGTCGGACGTCCCCAAGAGACCCAGTACTTC
TRBJ2-1 | TRBV2 | . | . | CASSLGGLILYNEQFF | TGTGCCAGCTCTTTAGGAGGTCTCATTCTATACAATGAGCAGTTCTTC
TRBJ2-3 | TRBV18 | TRBD1 | . | CASSPPGTGSTDTQYF | TGTGCCAGCTCACCACCCGGGACAGGGAGCACAGATACGCAGTATTTT
TRBJ1-1 | TRBV21-1 | . | many | CASSKVRSEAFF | TGTGCCAGCAGCAAAGTCCGTAGTGAAGCTTTCTTT
TRBJ1-5 | TRBV12-3/TRBV12-4 | . | few | CASRTGISQPQHF | TGTGCCAGCAGAACAGGGATAAGTCAGCCCCAGCATTTT
TRBJ2-3 | TRBV12-3/TRBV12-4 | TRBD2 | few | CASSLLAGAPTDTQYF | TGTGCCAGCAGTCTACTAGCGGGGGCCCCCACAGATACGCAGTATTTT
TRBJ2-3 | TRBV6-1 | TRBD1 | . | CASSRWTGATDTQYF | TGTGCCAGCAGTCGCTGGACAGGGGCCACAGATACGCAGTATTTT